A selection of T cell receptor beta chains follows, all from one sample in a study of OX40 agonist ivuxolimab in advanced cancers. The repertoire was sequenced with immunoSEQ multiplex PCR; TCRdb's copy has only in-frame clones and lacks some. The sample carries roughly 81,000 clones, roughly 88% recorded once. The starting material was CD4+ or CD8+ T cells sorted from blood, obtained in a trial of the OX40 agonist ivuxolimab. These receptor sequences come from an adult with an advanced solid tumor such as melanoma, head and neck, liver or kidney cancer. The CDR3 runs from the conserved cysteine through the conserved F or W. The D gene is left open where the match is weak. Clone size, where shown, is once, few, many, or a class for clones that have expanded.

J: TRBJ1-1; V: TRBV7-8; size: -; D: -; DNA: TGTGCCAGCAGCCAAGGACCCTACCCCCCTAAACTTGACAGGGAAGCTTTCTTT; CDR3: CASSQGPYPPKLDREAFF
J: TRBJ1-4; V: TRBV7-2; size: -; D: -; DNA: TGTGCCAGCAGCCGGGGAGGGGAAGAAAAACTGTTTTTT; CDR3: CASSRGGEEKLFF
J: TRBJ2-3; V: TRBV9; size: -; D: TRBD2; DNA: TGTGCCAGCAGCGAAAGCGGTGGGACTAGCGGCACAGATACGCAGTATTTT; CDR3: CASSESGGTSGTDTQYF
J: TRBJ1-1; V: TRBV7-9; size: -; D: -; DNA: TGTGCCAGCAGCTTAGCAATCCGGACAGCTTTCTTT; CDR3: CASSLAIRTAFF
J: TRBJ2-3; V: TRBV15; size: -; D: TRBD2; DNA: TGTGCCACCAACCCCAGACTAGCGGGAGTGCATACGCAGTATTTT; CDR3: CATNPRLAGVHTQYF
J: TRBJ2-7; V: TRBV28; size: few; D: TRBD2; DNA: TGTGCCAGCAGCCCTGGAGGGAGGGCCTTGGTCGAGCAGTACTTC; CDR3: CASSPGGRALVEQYF
J: TRBJ2-1; V: TRBV5-1; size: -; D: -; DNA: TGCGCCAGCAGCGCAGCCATCGGAGGTGAGCAGTTCTTC; CDR3: CASSAAIGGEQFF
J: TRBJ1-2; V: TRBV7-9; size: -; D: TRBD1; DNA: TGTGCCAGCAGCTCCGACAGGGGCTATGGCTACACCTTC; CDR3: CASSSDRGYGYTF
J: TRBJ2-3; V: TRBV12-5; size: -; D: -; DNA: TGTGCTAGTGGTTTGACGTTCGACGGGACCTGGGGCACAGATACGCAGTATTTT; CDR3: CASGLTFDGTWGTDTQYF
J: TRBJ2-3; V: TRBV9; size: -; D: TRBD2; DNA: TGTGCCAGCAGCACCCGGGGGGTATTCACAGATACGCAGTATTTT; CDR3: CASSTRGVFTDTQYF
J: TRBJ1-4; V: TRBV5-6; size: -; D: -; DNA: TGTGCCAGCAGAGGACAGCTAAATGAAAAACTGTTTTTT; CDR3: CASRGQLNEKLFF
J: TRBJ1-5; V: TRBV4-3; size: once; D: -; DNA: TGCGCCAGCAGCCAGAATCCACAGGGTTCTAATCAGCCCCAGCATTTT; CDR3: CASSQNPQGSNQPQHF
J: TRBJ2-2; V: TRBV9; size: -; D: TRBD1; DNA: TGTGCCAGCGGGACAGGGAATCCCGGGGAGCTGTTTTTT; CDR3: CASGTGNPGELFF
J: TRBJ2-2; V: TRBV5-6; size: -; D: -; DNA: TGTGCCAGCTCGCCTAGGGCTAGCGTTAGCGGGGAGCTGTTTTTT; CDR3: CASSPRASVSGELFF
J: TRBJ1-3; V: TRBV14; size: -; D: TRBD1; DNA: TGTGCCAGCAGCTACCTGGACAGGGCTGGAAACACCATATATTTT; CDR3: CASSYLDRAGNTIYF
J: TRBJ1-5; V: TRBV6-6; size: -; D: -; DNA: TGTGCCAGCAGTCACACCGGGCCCCAGCATTTT; CDR3: CASSHTGPQHF
J: TRBJ2-7; V: TRBV9; size: -; D: -; DNA: TGTGCCAGCAGCGTAGCTCCCCTCAGTTACGAGCAGTACTTC; CDR3: CASSVAPLSYEQYF
J: TRBJ1-6; V: TRBV7-9; size: -; D: -; DNA: TGTGCCAGCAGCTCTAGCCCAATCGGGACACTAATTTTGGCCCTCCACTTT; CDR3: CASSSSPIGTLILALHF
J: TRBJ2-6; V: TRBV5-1; size: -; D: -; DNA: TGCGCCAGCAGCTTGGCCCCCCCGGGCTCTGGGGCCAACGTCCTGACTTTC; CDR3: CASSLAPPGSGANVLTF
J: TRBJ2-7; V: TRBV5-1; size: once; D: -; DNA: TGCGCCAGCAGCTCACAGGGAAACTCCTACGAGCAGTACTTC; CDR3: CASSSQGNSYEQYF
J: TRBJ2-3; V: TRBV4-1; size: -; D: -; DNA: TGCGCCAGCAGCCAAGGCCCGTCCTCCAGGGCAGATACGCAGTATTTT; CDR3: CASSQGPSSRADTQYF
J: TRBJ1-2; V: TRBV5-1; size: once; D: -; DNA: TGCGCCAGCAGCTTGGACGGCTATGGCTACACCTTC; CDR3: CASSLDGYGYTF
J: TRBJ1-5; V: TRBV12-2; size: once; D: -; DNA: TGTGCAAGTCGCTTAGTAAACAGGGGATATAGCAATCAGCCCCAGCATTTT; CDR3: CASRLVNRGYSNQPQHF
J: TRBJ1-5; V: TRBV12-5; size: once; D: TRBD1; DNA: TGTGCTAGTGGTCGCGGAGGGGGCGGGAAGGAGCAGCCCCAGCATTTT; CDR3: CASGRGGGGKEQPQHF
J: TRBJ1-2; V: TRBV7-9; size: -; D: -; DNA: TGTGCCAGCAGCTTACCCCAGCTTACGGATGGCTACACCTTC; CDR3: CASSLPQLTDGYTF
J: TRBJ2-7; V: TRBV5-1; size: -; D: -; DNA: TGCGCCAGCAGCCAATCCGGGGCCTACGAGCAGTACTTC; CDR3: CASSQSGAYEQYF
J: TRBJ2-1; V: TRBV19; size: once; D: -; DNA: TGTGCCAGTAGTATGCTAGGCAATGAGCAGTTCTTC; CDR3: CASSMLGNEQFF
J: TRBJ1-1; V: TRBV7-6; size: -; D: TRBD1; DNA: TGTGCCAGCAGCTTAGAAGCCACTCAACAGGGGATAAACACTGAAGCTTTCTTT; CDR3: CASSLEATQQGINTEAFF
J: TRBJ2-7; V: TRBV6-1; size: -; D: -; DNA: TGTGCCAGCAAGTGGGTCGTAGAGGGGGGCTACGAGCAGTACTTC; CDR3: CASKWVVEGGYEQYF